This is a list of T cell receptor beta chains from one sample in a study of PD-1 blockade in classical Hodgkin lymphoma. Libraries were prepared by immunoSEQ multiplex PCR; TCRdb keeps only in-frame clonotypes and omits some of them. The sample records 17,000 or so clones, roughly 80% being singletons. The sequencing used CD4+ T cells from blood, collected at baseline. These receptors all stem from a human donor with classical Hodgkin lymphoma. CDR3s include the opening cysteine and the closing phenylalanine or tryptophan. A D gene is named only where the DNA matches it firmly. Clone size is stated in some rows and not others, as once, few, many or a class when expanded.

v_gene	j_gene	abundance	d_gene	CDR3nt	CDR3aa
TRBV7-3	TRBJ2-2	-	TRBD1	TGTGCCAGCAGCTACACCCCGGGGACAGCGAACACCGGGGAGCTGTTTTTT	CASSYTPGTANTGELFF
TRBV19	TRBJ1-5	-	TRBD1	TGTGCCAGTAGTATGGTAGGGGGCATGGATCAGCCCCAGCATTTT	CASSMVGGMDQPQHF
TRBV27	TRBJ1-3	once	-	TGTGCCAGCAGTTTATCTAGGAACGGAAACACCATATATTTT	CASSLSRNGNTIYF
TRBV25-1	TRBJ2-1	-	TRBD2	TGTGCCAGCAGTGGACCTGCTAGCGGGGGTCACAATGAGCAGTTCTTC	CASSGPASGGHNEQFF
TRBV28	TRBJ2-1	-	-	TGTGCCAGCAGTTTAGGCGGCGGGTACGACAGCTCCTACAATGAGCAGTTCTTC	CASSLGGGYDSSYNEQFF
TRBV18	TRBJ1-2	-	-	TGTGCCAGCTCACCAGCCGGGGATGGCTATGGCTACACCTTC	CASSPAGDGYGYTF
TRBV5-4	TRBJ2-1	-	TRBD1	TGTGCCAGCAGCTTGGCCGGGACAGTATTCAATGAGCAGTTCTTC	CASSLAGTVFNEQFF
TRBV28	TRBJ1-5	-	-	TGTGCCAGCAGTCAAGAGGATCAGCCCCAGCATTTT	CASSQEDQPQHF
TRBV5-1	TRBJ2-7	-	-	TGCGCCAGCAGCTTGGCCCCTGGGAACTCCTACGAGCAGTACTTC	CASSLAPGNSYEQYF
TRBV9	TRBJ1-1	-	-	TGTGCCAGCAGCGCCGTCGTAGGGTTCCCGAACACTGAAGCTTTCTTT	CASSAVVGFPNTEAFF
TRBV7-9	TRBJ2-3	-	TRBD2	TGTGCCAGCAGCTTAGTACGCCTAGCGGGGGGGCCAGCTAGGGATACGCAGTATTTT	CASSLVRLAGGPARDTQYF
TRBV7-2	TRBJ1-3	-	TRBD1	TGTGCCAGCAGCTTAAGGACAGGGTACACTGGAAACACCATATATTTT	CASSLRTGYTGNTIYF
TRBV5-1	TRBJ1-2	few	-	TGCGCCAGCAGCTTTACTGGGGCGGAGGGCTACACCTTC	CASSFTGAEGYTF
TRBV5-1	TRBJ1-2	-	-	TGCGCCAGCAGCCAGGTGCGGGGGGCGTATGGCTACACCTTC	CASSQVRGAYGYTF
TRBV5-5	TRBJ2-5	-	TRBD1	TGTGCCAGCAGCTTCATGACAGGGCAAGAGACCCAGTACTTC	CASSFMTGQETQYF
TRBV18	TRBJ2-2	-	TRBD2	TGTGCCAGCTCACCATGGACTAGCGAGACCACCGGGGAGCTGTTTTTT	CASSPWTSETTGELFF
TRBV21-1	TRBJ1-4	-	-	TGTGCCAGCAGCAAACTAGGGGAGACTAATGAAAAACTGTTTTTT	CASSKLGETNEKLFF
TRBV19	TRBJ2-2	-	-	TGTGCCAGTAGTATTCGTACCGGGGAGCTGTTTTTT	CASSIRTGELFF
TRBV7-2	TRBJ2-4	few	-	TGTGCCAGCAGTTCAGGATCCGGGTACATTCAGTACTTC	CASSSGSGYIQYF
TRBV5-8	TRBJ2-2	-	-	TGTGCCAGCAGCTCAGGGACACGGCTGTATACCGGGGAGCTGTTTTTT	CASSSGTRLYTGELFF
TRBV5-4	TRBJ2-2	-	-	TGTGCCAGCAGCGATCGTAATCAGGTGGTTGGGACCGGGGAGCTGTTTTTT	CASSDRNQVVGTGELFF
TRBV7-3	TRBJ2-2	-	TRBD1	TGTGCCAGCAGCTCCCCGGGACAGGGGAACACCGGGGAGCTGTTTTTT	CASSSPGQGNTGELFF
TRBV4-2	TRBJ1-1	-	-	TGTGCCAGTGTCGGGACCCCTAACACTGAAGCTTTCTTT	CASVGTPNTEAFF
TRBV19	TRBJ1-1	-	TRBD1	TGTGCCAGTCGGGACAGGCGGGGGACTGAAGCTTTCTTT	CASRDRRGTEAFF
TRBV28	TRBJ2-7	-	-	TGTGCCAGCAGTACCCCGAGCGGGCCCTACGAGCAGTACTTC	CASSTPSGPYEQYF
TRBV7-9	TRBJ1-1	-	-	TGTGCCAGCAGCGACCAGGTTAACACTGAAGCTTTCTTT	CASSDQVNTEAFF
TRBV5-1	TRBJ1-2	few	-	TGCGCCAGCAGCACAGTGGGGGAGATCTATGGCTACACCTTC	CASSTVGEIYGYTF
TRBV10-3	TRBJ1-5	-	-	TGTGCCATCAGTGAGGTGGCAGACCTTAGCAATCAGCCCCAGCATTTT	CAISEVADLSNQPQHF
TRBV18	TRBJ2-7	-	-	TGTGCCAGCTCACCACTGAAAGGGTACGAGCAGTACTTC	CASSPLKGYEQYF